This paragraph reports one TCR beta chain. Antigen: not known. These data come from a study of T cell clones after liver transplantation. The wider study: Subjects received no induction therapy and standard immunosuppression until randomization at 12-24 months post-transplant.

Overall study findings and caveats: Compared with third party-reactive sequences, donor-reactive ones declined more, independent of withdrawal success. In most of the 8 subjects, circulating graft-donor-reactive CD4 TCRbeta sequences fell significantly after transplant.

Unstimulated PBMCs were sorted into CD3+CD4+ and CD3+CD8+ populations. CDR3 length equals 14 residues. Germline V gives CDR1 MDHEN, CDR2 SYDVKM. V was shortened by 4 bases and J by 3 bases, with 10 bases between the two germline ends. Clones were read by immunoSEQ multiplex PCR, and TCRdb kept only the in-frame ones, dropping some. The data contain more than 95,000 clones, about 81% of them seen just once; the ten biggest clones take up over 0.9%. This TCR was sampled from a human donor who received a liver transplant. The chain is built from TRBV28 and TRBJ1-5, with D unclear. This material consisted of CD4+ T cells from blood, taken before liver transplant. CDR3 coding DNA: TGTGCCAGCAGTTCCCCGGGAGTCAATCAGCCCCAGCATTTT. Amino acid sequence: CASSSPGVNQPQHF.